This passage covers 31 T cell receptor beta chains from one sample sequenced in a study of identical twins. TCRdb re-called the 5' RACE reads through MiXCR, storing one row per CDR3 protein. The data contain hundreds of thousands of distinct CDR3 sequences, approximately 6.1% of them seen just once; the ten biggest clones take up around 1.7%. Material for sequencing was naive T cells sorted from blood. The receptors were gathered from a man between 18 and 35 years old in good health.

The chain links TRBV4-2 to TRBJ1-2, with D possibly matching TRBD1 (5 bases). V was shortened by 1 base and J by 8 bases, with 17 bases between the two germline ends. Germline CDR1 is LGHNA and CDR2 is YNFKEQ. The CDR3 is 15 residues long. The CDR3 nucleotides read TGTGCCAGCAGCCAAGTGGACATCTTCTTATTCGGCTACACCTTC. Its protein product is CASSQVDIFLFGYTF.

This clonotype was found many times. This chain links TRBV3-1 with TRBJ2-1; D remains ambiguous. The CDR3 totals 13 residues. Looked up from germline, CDR1 is LGHDT and CDR2 is YNNKEL (reference sequence). V was pared by 1 base and J by 5 bases, with 6 bases between. CDR3: CASSQGRNNEQFF. CDR3 sequence (DNA): TGTGCCAGCAGCCAAGGAAGGAACAATGAGCAGTTCTTC.

This clonotype was observed a handful of times. The rearrangement joins TRBV12-3 or TRBV12-4 to TRBJ1-1; the match to TRBD1 covers 9 bases. V was clipped by 2 bases and J by 3 bases; unmatched bases: 4. This CDR3 region has 15 residues. The CDR3 coding sequence is TGTGCCAGCAGTTTAAGGGGACAGGGAGACACTGAAGCTTTCTTT. Its protein is CASSLRGQGDTEAFF.

This clonotype was picked up a small number of times. The chain links TRBV30 to TRBJ2-3, with D possibly TRBD2 on 6 matching bases. In germline, CDR1 is GTSNPN, CDR2 SVGIG (reference sequence). Trimming cost V 7 bases and J 3 bases, with 14 bases left between them. The CDR3 loop spans 13 amino acids. The CDR3 is CASTGVRTDTQYF. Here the CDR3 DNA reads TGTGCCTCCACGGGAGTCCGGACAGATACGCAGTATTTT.

This clonotype has more than one count but fewer than ten. The chain couples TRBV27 to TRBJ2-7; 9 bases line up with TRBD1. V shed 5 bases and J 6 bases; nucleotides not matched to a gene: 5. The length of the CDR3 is 13 residues. The germline CDR1 and CDR2 sequences are MNHEY and SMNVEV (reference sequence). DNA of the CDR3: TGTGCCAGCAGTCCCGACAGGGGGATCGAGCAGTACTTC. Translating gives CASSPDRGIEQYF.

This clonotype was counted between two and nine times. This chain connects TRBV4-1 to TRBJ2-4; 8 bases match TRBD1. The V segment lost 3 bases and the J segment 0 bases; nucleotides outside the gene matches: 13. This CDR3 contains 19 residues. The germline V gene has CDR1 MGHRA and CDR2 YSYEKL. The CDR3 protein is CASSQAGTGSNLAKNIQYF. As DNA, the CDR3 is TGCGCCAGCAGCCAGGCCGGGACAGGCTCAAACCTAGCCAAAAACATTCAGTACTTC.

The chain uses TRBV14 and TRBJ1-6, with D unclear. Trimming cost V 1 base and J 4 bases, with 14 bases left between them. The germline CDR1 and CDR2 sequences are SGHDN and FVKESK. This CDR3 spans 17 amino acids. The CDR3, as DNA: TGTGCCAGCAGCCAAGCGGCCACCACGGGGTATAATTCACCCCTCCACTTT. As protein: CASSQAATTGYNSPLHF.

This clonotype was found a few times. The CDR3 protein is CASIRGRFNEQFF. The DNA of the CDR3 is TGTGCCAGCATAAGGGGGAGGTTCAATGAGCAGTTCTTC. The rearrangement joins TRBV12-3 or TRBV12-4 to TRBJ2-1; perhaps D is TRBD1 or TRBD2 (6 bases each). This CDR3 is built from 13 residues. Trimming removed 7 bases at V and 6 bases at J, with 13 bases between.

This clonotype was seen only a few times. The chain is built from TRBV30 and TRBJ2-1; no definite D call. V was trimmed by 3 bases and J by 1 base, leaving 4 bases between them. The germline CDR1 and CDR2 sequences are GTSNPN and SVGIG (reference sequence). This CDR3 comprises 12 residues. CDR3 amino acids: CAWSRSYNEQFF. The CDR3 DNA sequence: TGTGCCTGGAGCAGGTCCTACAATGAGCAGTTCTTC.

Many counts were recorded for this clonotype. The rearrangement uses TRBV12-3 or TRBV12-4 and TRBJ2-7; TRBD1 is a possible D gene (6 bases). This CDR3 has 11 residues. V lost 6 bases, J lost 10 bases, and 13 bases lay in between. The DNA of the CDR3 is TGTGCCAGCAGGCTAAGGGACATACAGTACTTC. It yields the protein CASRLRDIQYF.

This clonotype showed up many times. The rearrangement links TRBV7-9 to TRBJ1-5, with D uncertain. The CDR3 sequence is 12 residues long. Germline CDR1 reads SEHNR; CDR2 reads FQNEAQ (reference sequence). The ends were cut back, 5 bases at V and 4 bases at J, with 6 bases in the middle. The CDR3 bases are TGTGCCAGCAGCATTGGGAATCAGCCCCAGCATTTT. This gives the protein CASSIGNQPQHF.

This clonotype was seen at least ten times. This sequence joins TRBV6-1 and TRBJ1-6; tentative D call: TRBD1 (6 bases). Germline V gene sequence: CDR1 MNHNS, CDR2 SASEGT. The ends were cut back, 8 bases at V and 6 bases at J, with 14 bases in the middle. The CDR3 is made up of 14 amino acids. The CDR3 bases are TGTGCCAGCTGGAACAGGGAACCTAATTCACCCCTCCACTTT. Amino acid sequence: CASWNREPNSPLHF.

The chain employs TRBV3-1 and TRBJ1-4; TRBD1 agrees at 7 bases. The CDR3 length is 16 residues. Germline V CDR1 and CDR2: LGHDT, YNNKEL (reference sequence). V lost 3 bases, J lost 0 bases, and 4 bases stayed unmatched. CDR3 nucleotides: TGTGCCAGCAGCCACACAGGGACAGCAACTAATGAAAAACTGTTTTTT. Translated, it gives CASSHTGTATNEKLFF.

On this clonotype: A clone one base away is much larger, so this may be a read error. The V gene is TRBV6-1, the J gene TRBJ2-7; D gene ambiguous. Germline-derived CDR1 and CDR2 are MNHNS and SASEGT. The CDR3 contains 11 residues. The chain's CDR3 is CASGDTYELYV. DNA for the CDR3: TGTGCCAGCGGGGATACCTACGAGCTGTACGTC.

In its sample, this clonotype was seen many times. This chain uses TRBV20-1 with TRBJ1-2, with a tentative D call TRBD1 (5 bases). The CDR3 consists of 13 residues. V gave up 7 bases and J gave up 6 bases, with 18 bases separating them. The germline V gene encodes CDR1 DFQATT and CDR2 SNEGSKA (reference sequence). CDR3 region: CSVPPSGTDGYTF. CDR3 DNA: TGCAGTGTTCCCCCCTCCGGGACGGATGGCTACACCTTC.

The chain links TRBV5-1 to TRBJ1-5; D gene ambiguous. The CDR3 is made up of 13 amino acids. CDR1 is SGHRS and CDR2 is YFSETQ in the germline V gene. V lost 4 bases, J lost 3 bases, and 8 bases lay in between. The CDR3 here is CASSISFNQPQHF. CDR3 DNA: TGCGCCAGCAGCATAAGCTTCAATCAGCCCCAGCATTTT.

The rearrangement links TRBV27 to TRBJ2-5; 9 bases match TRBD1. V gave up 3 bases and J gave up 2 bases; unmatched junction bases: 7. The CDR3 runs 16 residues. From germline, CDR1 is MNHEY and CDR2 SMNVEV (reference sequence). CDR3 DNA: TGTGCCAGCAGTTTGGGACAGGGACTTTCTCAAGAGACCCAGTACTTC. Protein sequence: CASSLGQGLSQETQYF.

This clonotype was seen repeatedly, ten times or more. This chain uses TRBV20-1 with TRBJ2-3; D is uncertain. Deletions cut 2 bases from V and 2 bases from J, with 20 bases between. The length of the CDR3 is 17 residues. CDR1 DFQATT and CDR2 SNEGSKA come from the germline V gene (reference sequence). CDR3: CSARKARGLRTTDTQYF. CDR3 bases: TGCAGTGCTAGAAAGGCCCGCGGCCTACGGACCACAGATACGCAGTATTTT.

This clonotype was observed at least ten times. The rearrangement joins TRBV7-8 to TRBJ2-7; 7 bases fit TRBD2. V lost 4 bases and J lost 4; bases outside the gene matches: 4. Germline V gene data show CDR1 as SGHVS and CDR2 as FQNEAQ. The CDR3 loop spans 13 amino acids. The CDR3 region is CASSSGGKYEQYV. The CDR3 bases are TGTGCCAGCAGCTCGGGGGGAAAATACGAGCAGTACGTC.

This clonotype was recorded at least ten times. This sequence joins TRBV24-1 and TRBJ1-2; D unclear. The CDR3 consists of 13 residues. Looked up from germline, CDR1 is KGHDR and CDR2 is SFDVKD. Trimming took 3 bases from V and 2 from J, leaving 6 bases between them. The DNA for the CDR3 is TGTGCCACCAGTGATCACCGCAACTATGGCTACACCTTC. Its protein is CATSDHRNYGYTF.

This clonotype appeared many times. This chain connects TRBV9 to TRBJ2-1, with 10 bases that match TRBD2. The length of the CDR3 is 15 residues. With V trimmed by 2 bases and J by 3 bases, 2 bases remained unmatched. CDR1 is SGDLS, CDR2 YYNGEE, per germline. CDR3 bases: TGTGCCAGCAGCGTCACTAGCGGGAACTACAATGAGCAGTTCTTC. Amino acids: CASSVTSGNYNEQFF.

This clonotype was detected ten times or more. This rearrangement joins TRBV9 to TRBJ2-3; 7 nucleotides align to TRBD2. The CDR3 sequence is 14 residues long. The V gene end was trimmed by 4 bases and the J gene end by 6 bases; junction bases not matched to a gene: 8. Germline V gene data show CDR1 as SGDLS and CDR2 as YYNGEE. In nucleotides, the CDR3 is TGTGCCAGCAGCAACGGGGGGAGTAGGGATACGCAGTATTTT. As protein: CASSNGGSRDTQYF.

The sample holds a few counts of this clonotype. V and J are TRBV28 and TRBJ2-5; no reliable D call. The germline V gene has CDR1 MDHEN and CDR2 SYDVKM. The CDR3 is 13 amino acids. Trimming removed 11 bases from V and 1 base from J, with 14 bases in between. CDR3 in DNA: TGTGCCTCCCTTAGTGGAACCCAAGAGACCCAGTACTTC. Amino acid sequence: CASLSGTQETQYF. Variable domain in full (rest from reference TRBV28 and TRBJ2-5): DVKVTQSSRYLVKRTGEKVFLECVQDMDHENMFWYRQDPGLGLRLIYFSYDVKMKEKGDIPEGYSVSREKKERFSLILESASTNQTSMYLCASLSGTQETQYFGPGTRLLVL.

This clonotype was detected many times. V is TRBV15 and J is TRBJ2-1; D call uncertain. CDR3 length equals 12 residues. With 4 bases removed from V and 8 bases from J, the gap between germline ends came to 9 bases. Germline CDR1 reads LNHNV; CDR2 reads YYDKDF (reference sequence). Written as DNA, the CDR3 is TGTGCCACCAGCACCATCGGGCATGAGCAGTTCTTC. It encodes CATSTIGHEQFF.

This clonotype was observed a few times. This rearrangement joins TRBV7-9 to TRBJ1-1; TRBD1 matches 8 bases. The CDR3 loop spans 14 amino acids. The germline CDR1 and CDR2 sequences are SEHNR and FQNEAQ (reference sequence). After removal of 3 bases from V and 4 bases from J, the junction contained 4 bases not matched to a gene. DNA of the CDR3: TGTGCCAGCAGCTTTCAGGGACAGGCCACTGAAGCTTTCTTT. Its translation is CASSFQGQATEAFF.

This clonotype was seen ten or more times. CDR3 in amino acids: CASSFSGGSGTEAFF. DNA of the CDR3: TGTGCCAGCAGTTTTTCAGGGGGATCGGGCACTGAAGCTTTCTTT. This chain joins TRBV12-3 or TRBV12-4 and TRBJ1-1, with 7 bases fitting TRBD1. CDR3 length: 15 amino acids. J lost 4 bases, V lost 3 bases, and 8 bases had no gene match.

This clonotype has at least ten counts. The rearrangement uses TRBV12-3 or TRBV12-4 and TRBJ2-1; 7 nucleotides line up with TRBD2. Trimming removed 5 bases from V and 6 bases from J; junction bases left unmatched: 7. This CDR3 contains 14 residues. CDR3 loop: CASSPGGSVNEQFF. Written as DNA, the CDR3 is TGTGCCAGCAGTCCGGGAGGAAGCGTCAATGAGCAGTTCTTC.

This clonotype was counted ten times or more. V and J are TRBV6-1 and TRBJ1-6; 10 bases line up with TRBD1. Germline loops: CDR1 MNHNS, CDR2 SASEGT. V trimming: 5 bases; J trimming: 8 bases; junction bases outside the gene matches: 6. CDR3 length: 15 residues. The CDR3 nucleotides are TGTGCCAGCAGTATCACCGGGACAGGGGATTCACCCCTCCACTTT. It codes for CASSITGTGDSPLHF.

This clonotype has at least ten counts. The rearrangement joins TRBV13 to TRBJ1-1; D may be TRBD1 (5 bases). Trimming pared 3 bases from V and 1 base from J, leaving 9 bases between. This CDR3 spans 14 amino acids. Germline values: CDR1 PRHDT, CDR2 FYEKMQ (reference sequence). CDR3 loop: CASSLSGGNTEAFF. CDR3 nucleotides: TGTGCCAGCAGCTTGTCTGGGGGGAACACTGAAGCTTTCTTT.

The V gene is TRBV25-1, the J gene TRBJ2-5; TRBD2 agrees at 7 bases. Per the germline V gene, CDR1 is MGHDK and CDR2 is SYGVNS. The CDR3 has 15 residues. Trimming took 5 bases from V and 3 from J; bases not matched to a gene: 9. The CDR3 nucleotides are TGTGCCAGCAGTTGGGGGGAGGGCTGGAAAGAGACCCAGTACTTC. Amino acids: CASSWGEGWKETQYF.

V gene TRBV12-3 or TRBV12-4 combines with J gene TRBJ2-1; 16 nucleotides agree with TRBD2. CDR3 length: 17 residues. V was pared by 7 bases and J by 6 bases, with 9 bases of the junction left unmatched. CDR3 in DNA: TGTGCCAGCAACCCGGGACTAGCGGGAGGGCCATTCAATGAGCAGTTCTTC. It encodes CASNPGLAGGPFNEQFF.